The clone carrying this T cell receptor beta chain was picked up many times. The target antigen is unknown. The entry originates in a study of T-cell reconstitution after alpha-beta-depleted transplantation in children. Study-level results: Expanded clones from the graft, numbering several hundred, reportedly supplied alpha-beta T cells about two months after transplant. Some patients owed their high day-60 TCRbeta diversity to surviving recipient T cells and thymic progenitors.

V was clipped by 2 bases and J by 3 bases, with 7 bases between them. The CDR3 runs 14 residues. Germline CDR1 reads MNHEY; CDR2 reads SVGEGT. A TCRbeta library incorporating unique molecular identifiers was prepared. TCRdb recomputed calls from the PCR reads with MiXCR, one row per CDR3 protein. The sample holds 280,000 or so distinct CDR3 sequences, 11% seen once. The source is a male patient aged 2-15 years who had a stem cell transplant for chronic granulomatous disease, so the T cells may come from the graft donor. This specimen consisted of peripheral blood, obtained 180 days after TCRalphabeta/CD19-depleted stem cell transplant. V and J are TRBV6-2 or TRBV6-3 and TRBJ2-2; possible D gene TRBD1, 5 bases. This chain's CDR3 is CASSYDRHTGELFF. The CDR3 bases are TGTGCCAGCAGTTACGACAGACACACCGGGGAGCTGTTTTTT.